This is a list of T cell receptor beta chains from one sample in a study of shared clonotypes between healthy human individuals. Profiling relied on immunoSEQ multiplex PCR, and the TCRdb table lists in-frame clones only, not all of them. The sample holds about 500,000 clones, roughly three quarters seen once. The sequencing sample was made of PBMCs. The source is a middle-aged woman in good health. Some clones in this sample may be carry-over from other donors' samples. CDR3s leave out the opening cysteine and the closing phenylalanine or tryptophan.

>TRBJ2-1|13|TRBV9
ASSPDGRSYNEQF
>TRBJ2-7|14|TRBV7-2
ASSRSVETALGEQY
>TRBJ2-1|13|TRBV9
ASSGQDRGYNEQF
>TRBJ1-1|11|TRBV30
AWTAGKNTEAF
>TRBJ2-2|13|TRBV10-2
ASSEVRGFTGELF
>TRBJ2-2|13|TRBV25-1
ASTFGGSVTGELF
>TRBJ1-1|10|TRBV14
ASRHTNTEAF
>TRBJ1-2|12|TRBV2
ASTRDRENYGYT
>TRBJ2-3|15|TRBV5-1
ASSPPRVGGSSDTQY
>TRBJ2-6|15|TRBV10-3
AIKPAGGLSGANVLT
>TRBJ2-2|12|TRBV5-5
ASSLGRGYGELF
>TRBJ2-1|15|TRBV7-2
ASSSGTSGRAWHEQF